The rows below give T cell receptor beta chains drawn from one sample of a study of cytomegalovirus exposure and HLA in healthy donors. The assay was immunoSEQ multiplex PCR, and TCRdb's table has in-frame clones only and misses some. In the table there are 150,000 to 200,000 clones, under 90% of which are singletons. What was sequenced was PBMCs. These receptors all stem from a man aged 18 to 30 in good health and CMV-seropositive. The CDR3 runs from the conserved cysteine through the conserved F or W. The D gene is left open where the match is weak. Some rows mark clone size as missing; the rest say once, few, many or name a class of expanded clone.

v_call	d_call	clone_size	j_call	cdr3_nt	cdr3_aa
TRBV5-4	NA	NA	TRBJ2-7	TGTGCCAGCAGCCTGGACACCCTCTACGAGCAGTACTTC	CASSLDTLYEQYF
TRBV6-5	TRBD2	NA	TRBJ2-1	TGTGCCAGCAGTTACTCGATACTAGCGAACAATGAGCAGTTCTTC	CASSYSILANNEQFF
TRBV6-5	NA	NA	TRBJ1-4	TGTGCCAGCAGTTACGCACAGCTCGAAAAACTGTTTTTT	CASSYAQLEKLFF
TRBV11-1	NA	NA	TRBJ2-7	TGTGCCAGCAGCTTAAGTGGGAGGTCCTACGAGCAGTACTTC	CASSLSGRSYEQYF
TRBV5-5	NA	NA	TRBJ1-5	TGTGCCAGCAGCTTAGAAGGGAGGGAGAATCAGCCCCAGCATTTT	CASSLEGRENQPQHF
TRBV6-6	TRBD2	few	TRBJ2-7	TGTGCCACAGCGGGACTCGAGCAGTACTTC	CATAGLEQYF
TRBV11-3	NA	NA	TRBJ2-5	TGTGCCAGCAGCCCGCCCTGGGACTCGAATTTCGGAGAGACCCAGTACTTC	CASSPPWDSNFGETQYF
TRBV25-1	TRBD2	NA	TRBJ2-7	TGTGCCAGCAGTGCCGGCGGGAGTTACGAGCAGTACTTC	CASSAGGSYEQYF
TRBV19	TRBD2	NA	TRBJ2-1	TGTGCCAGTAGTTACTTAGCGGGAGGGCCCGAGCAGTTCTTC	CASSYLAGGPEQFF
TRBV11-2	TRBD2	NA	TRBJ2-7	TGTGCCAGCAGCCCAGACGTAGCGGGATGGTTGCCGGGATACGAGCAGTACTTC	CASSPDVAGWLPGYEQYF
TRBV7-3	NA	NA	TRBJ2-3	TGTGCCAGCAGCTTTTCGGGTTCGACAGATACGCAGTATTTT	CASSFSGSTDTQYF
TRBV29-1	TRBD2	NA	TRBJ2-1	TGCAGCGGGGGGACTAGCGGGCAAAATGAGCAGTTCTTC	CSGGTSGQNEQFF
TRBV2	NA	NA	TRBJ1-1	TGTGCCAGCAGAGCCACTCTAATGAACACTGAAGCTTTCTTT	CASRATLMNTEAFF
TRBV19	NA	NA	TRBJ2-5	TGTGCCAGTAGTATAGGAAGAGTACCGGAGACCCAGTACTTC	CASSIGRVPETQYF
TRBV28	NA	few	TRBJ1-5	TGTGCCAGCAGTTTATCATCCAGGGGAGTCTTCAATCAGCCCCAGCATTTT	CASSLSSRGVFNQPQHF
TRBV6-6	TRBD2	NA	TRBJ2-3	TGTGCCAGCATCCAATACCTAGCGGGAGGAGCAGATACGCAGTATTTT	CASIQYLAGGADTQYF
TRBV27	NA	NA	TRBJ2-1	TGTGCCAGCAGTTTAAGGACCCCGTCGGCGAGGAGGGACAATGAGCAGTTCTTC	CASSLRTPSARRDNEQFF
TRBV18	NA	NA	TRBJ2-5	TGTGCCAGCTCACCGCAGGGTTGGGAGACCCAGTACTTC	CASSPQGWETQYF
TRBV5-4	TRBD2	NA	TRBJ2-1	TGTGCCAGCAGCACCCGGACTAGCGGGCCCTACAATGAGCAGTTCTTC	CASSTRTSGPYNEQFF
TRBV27	NA	NA	TRBJ2-1	TGTGCCAGCAGCCTTTACCAGGGCATAATCTACAATGAGCAGTTCTTC	CASSLYQGIIYNEQFF
TRBV11-2	NA	NA	TRBJ2-7	TGTGCCAGCAGCGAACAGGGCCTTCAGTACTTC	CASSEQGLQYF
TRBV15	TRBD2	NA	TRBJ2-3	TGTGCCACCAACTACCTAGCGGGGAATAGCACAGATACGCAGTATTTT	CATNYLAGNSTDTQYF
TRBV5-4	TRBD2	NA	TRBJ2-7	TGTGCCAGCACCCCTAGCGGGAGTGAATACGAGCAGTACTTC	CASTPSGSEYEQYF
TRBV6-5	TRBD1	NA	TRBJ2-7	TGTGCCAGCAGTAGTGGGACAGGGGGCTGGGAGCAGTACTTC	CASSSGTGGWEQYF